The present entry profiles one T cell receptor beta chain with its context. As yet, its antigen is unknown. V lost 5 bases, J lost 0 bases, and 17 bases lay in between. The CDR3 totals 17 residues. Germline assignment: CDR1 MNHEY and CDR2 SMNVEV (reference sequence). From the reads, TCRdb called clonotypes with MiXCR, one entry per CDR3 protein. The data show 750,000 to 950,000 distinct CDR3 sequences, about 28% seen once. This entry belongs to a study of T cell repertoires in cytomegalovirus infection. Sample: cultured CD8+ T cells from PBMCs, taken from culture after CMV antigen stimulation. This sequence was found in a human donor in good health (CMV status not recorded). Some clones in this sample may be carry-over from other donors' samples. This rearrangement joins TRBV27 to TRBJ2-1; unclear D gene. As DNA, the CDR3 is TGTGCCAGCAGTACGCGCCAGTCGGAGAGCTCCTACAATGAGCAGTTCTTC. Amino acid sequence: CASSTRQSESSYNEQFF.